This T cell receptor beta chain originates from a study of OX40 agonist ivuxolimab in advanced cancers. Study overall: A history of anti-PD-1, anti-PD-L1 or anti-CTLA-4 therapy was acceptable, and around 36% had some.

Only in-frame clones appear in the TCRdb table, and some are missing; sequencing was by immunoSEQ multiplex PCR. The data show 45,000 to 65,000 clones, 75% to 95% seen once. There are 14 residues in the CDR3. Germline-derived CDR1 and CDR2 are SGDLS and YYNGEE. Trimming left V 0 bases short and J 2 bases short, with 5 bases between. Drawing of blood for sampling happened at baseline, at cycle 4 day 1, and at cycle 7 day 1. This TCR derives from an adult with an advanced solid tumor such as melanoma, head and neck, liver or kidney cancer. V usage is TRBV9 and J usage is TRBJ2-2; D not certain. This specimen consisted of CD4+ or CD8+ T cells sorted from blood, obtained in a trial of the OX40 agonist ivuxolimab. As DNA, the CDR3 is TGTGCCAGCAGCGTAGTTGAAAACACCGGGGAGCTGTTTTTT. It is translated as CASSVVENTGELFF.